A single TCR beta chain is shown here with its context. The data were obtained in a study of T cell changes during pregnancy in multiple sclerosis. Profiled with immunoSEQ multiplex PCR; TCRdb holds only in-frame clones, not every one. The data hold roughly 60,000 clones, with almost 97% observed a single time. V shed 0 bases and J 6 bases; nucleotides not matched to a gene: 6. The length of the CDR3 is 14 residues. Germline CDR1 is SGDLS and CDR2 is YYNGEE. The material was CD8+ T cells from peripheral blood mononuclear cells, obtained after pregnancy. The clonotype originates from a female donor with multiple sclerosis, enrolled in a pregnancy study. This chain connects TRBV9 to TRBJ2-7; 7 bases map to TRBD2. CDR3 sequence: CASSVGGGGREQYF. DNA of the CDR3: TGTGCCAGCAGCGTAGGCGGGGGAGGGCGCGAGCAGTACTTC.